These 21 T cell receptor beta chains were sequenced from one sample in a study of T cell responses to AZD1222 COVID-19 vaccine. Method: immunoSEQ multiplex PCR; TCRdb's copy keeps in-frame clones and lacks some. The sample includes around 140,000 clones, just under 95% of them seen just once. The starting material was peripheral blood, obtained on day 0 of AZD1222 vaccination. The receptors were gathered from an adult in good health.

This clone was seen only a few times. Other DNA sequences in the same sample also yield this CDR3. This sequence joins TRBV15 and TRBJ1-2, with 7 bases that match TRBD1. The germline V gene has CDR1 LNHNV and CDR2 YYDKDF (reference sequence). The CDR3 length is 13 residues. Unmatched junction bases numbered 0, after V lost 1 base and J lost 4 bases. As DNA, the CDR3 is TGTGCCACCAGCAGAGGGACAGGCTATGGCTACACCTTC. Protein product: CATSRGTGYGYTF.

The gene calls are TRBV30 and TRBJ1-2; 7 positions agree with TRBD1. V lost 3 bases, J lost 8 bases, and 6 bases stayed unmatched. The CDR3 has 12 amino acids. Germline CDR1 is GTSNPN and CDR2 is SVGIG (reference sequence). The CDR3 is CAWSRQGSGYTF. In nucleotides, the CDR3 is TGTGCCTGGAGCCGACAGGGCTCCGGCTACACCTTC.

The V call is TRBV28, the J call TRBJ2-1; 12 bases align to TRBD2. Unmatched junction bases numbered 15, after V lost 5 bases and J lost 7 bases. This CDR3 is 18 amino acids long. Germline-derived CDR1 and CDR2 are MDHEN and SYDVKM. The CDR3 reads CASSPFGPLAGGLNEQFF. In nucleotides, the CDR3 is TGTGCCAGCAGTCCCTTTGGCCCACTAGCGGGAGGACTAAATGAGCAGTTCTTC.

Here the CDR3 DNA reads TGCGCCAGCAGCCCCCACAGGGATCGTGAGACCCAGTACTTC. Translated, it gives CASSPHRDRETQYF. The chain employs TRBV5-1 and TRBJ2-5, with a tentative D call TRBD1 (6 bases). There are 14 residues in the CDR3. Trimming took off 4 bases at V and 5 bases at J, with 15 bases between the two ends. In germline, CDR1 is SGHRS, CDR2 YFSETQ.

The V and J genes are TRBV13 and TRBJ1-3, with D perhaps TRBD1 (5 bases). Deletions cut 4 bases from V and 0 bases from J, with 13 bases between. The V gene's germline CDR1 is PRHDT and CDR2 FYEKMQ (reference sequence). The CDR3 runs to 16 residues. In DNA form, the CDR3 reads TGTGCCAGCAGCTCGGGGGACGCCTACTCTGGAAACACCATATATTTT. Translated: CASSSGDAYSGNTIYF.

The CDR3 loop is CASSKKGIFGTGPTYRSYNEQFF. In DNA form, the CDR3 reads TGTGCCAGCAGCAAAAAGGGCATTTTCGGGACAGGGCCCACTTATCGCTCCTACAATGAGCAGTTCTTC. The chain has TRBV21-1 and TRBJ2-1; no DNA check was done on the table's D call, TRBD1. TRBV21-1 is an annotated pseudogene. This CDR3 region has 23 residues.

CDR3 nucleotide sequence: TGTGCCTGGAGCGACGTAGTGACAGGGGGTGCCGGGGAGCTGTTTTTT. Translating gives CAWSDVVTGGAGELFF. J is TRBJ2-2 and V is TRBV30, with TRBD1 identical over 9 bases. The ends lost 3 bases at V and 6 bases at J; junction bases unmatched: 11. CDR3 length: 16 amino acids. Per germline, CDR1 GTSNPN and CDR2 SVGIG (reference sequence).

J is TRBJ1-2 and V is TRBV5-6; 7 positions agree with TRBD1. Germline CDR1 and CDR2: SGHDT and YYEEEE. V lost 4 bases, J lost 5 bases, and 5 bases stayed unmatched. CDR3 length: 13 residues. The CDR3 DNA sequence: TGTGCCAGCAGCGCCGGGACAGAGTATGGCTACACCTTC. It specifies CASSAGTEYGYTF.

V usage is TRBV6-5 and J usage is TRBJ1-5; tentatively, D is TRBD1 (5 bases). Trimming took 6 bases from V and 5 from J, leaving 11 bases between them. Germline V lookup: CDR1 MNHEY, CDR2 SVGAGI. This CDR3 has 13 residues. In DNA form, the CDR3 reads TGTGCCAGCAGCCCCGGGGGGGATCAGCCCCAGCATTTT. Its protein is CASSPGGDQPQHF.

The CDR3 bases are TGTGCCAGCAGTTTGCCAGGGAGAATTACACAGGGCTACACCTTC. Translated, it gives CASSLPGRITQGYTF. This chain uses TRBV28 with TRBJ1-2; D might be TRBD1 (5 bases). Germline V gene data show CDR1 as MDHEN and CDR2 as SYDVKM. The V gene lost 3 bases and the J gene lost 8 bases, with 19 bases spanning the gap. The CDR3 is 15 residues long.

The chain recombines TRBV29-1 with TRBJ2-5, with 8 bases identical to TRBD1. V trimming: 4 bases; J trimming: 5 bases; junction bases outside the gene matches: 6. CDR1 and CDR2 (germline): SQVTM, ANQGSEA. This CDR3 is 13 amino acids long. The CDR3: CSVGTGSRETQYF. CDR3 nucleotide sequence: TGCAGCGTTGGGACAGGGAGTAGGGAGACCCAGTACTTC.

The V and J genes are TRBV4-1 and TRBJ2-1; perhaps TRBD2 as D (7 bases). The length of the CDR3 is 18 residues. Germline V gene sequence: CDR1 MGHRA, CDR2 YSYEKL. With 1 base removed from V and 0 bases from J, the gap between germline ends came to 16 bases. The CDR3 nucleotides are TGCGCCAGCAGCCAAGGTGGGAGGGGGAGAAGCTCCTACAATGAGCAGTTCTTC. It translates to CASSQGGRGRSSYNEQFF.

V and J are TRBV7-2 and TRBJ2-4, with a possible D match to TRBD2 (6 bases). The germline V gene has CDR1 SGHTA and CDR2 FQGNSA. This CDR3 is built from 16 residues. V was clipped by 5 bases and J by 0 bases, with 14 bases between them. The CDR3 sequence is CASSVLGGLAKNIQYF. The CDR3 bases are TGTGCCAGCAGCGTATTGGGGGGTCTAGCCAAAAACATTCAGTACTTC.

The J gene is TRBJ2-6, the V gene TRBV5-1; D is undetermined. CDR3 length equals 13 residues. CDR1 SGHRS and CDR2 YFSETQ come from the germline V gene. Trimming cost V 5 bases and J 0 bases, with 3 bases left between them. The DNA for the CDR3 is TGCGCCAGCAGAGGCTCTGGGGCCAACGTCCTGACTTTC. Translated, it gives CASRGSGANVLTF.

The V gene is TRBV27, the J gene TRBJ1-1; D is ambiguous. Germline V gives CDR1 MNHEY, CDR2 SMNVEV (reference sequence). This CDR3 has 15 residues. V was cut by 6 bases and J by 0 bases, with 14 bases left in between. The CDR3 coding sequence is TGTGCCAGCAGCGACGGTAACTCCATGAACACTGAAGCTTTCTTT. Its protein is CASSDGNSMNTEAFF.

This chain joins TRBV28 and TRBJ2-1; TRBD2 matches 8 bases. The trim removed 7 bases at V and 7 bases at J, leaving 9 bases unmatched. This CDR3 comprises 14 residues. Germline-derived CDR1 and CDR2 are MDHEN and SYDVKM. CDR3 amino acids: CASTVPERGNEQFF. Here the CDR3 DNA reads TGTGCCAGCACTGTTCCGGAGCGGGGGAATGAGCAGTTCTTC.

This chain joins TRBV4-1 and TRBJ2-7, with a weak D call TRBD2 (6 bases). Germline V gene lookup returns CDR1 MGHRA and CDR2 YSYEKL. The ends were cut back, 2 bases at V and 6 bases at J, with 17 bases in the middle. The CDR3 is 15 amino acids. This chain's CDR3 is CASSQPAGSLREQYF. The CDR3 bases are TGCGCCAGCAGCCAACCCGCCGGGAGCCTTCGCGAGCAGTACTTC.

A remark on this clone: Other DNA sequences in the same sample also yield this CDR3. This rearrangement joins TRBV10-3 to TRBJ1-1; a weak D match, TRBD1 (6 bases). CDR1 ENHRY and CDR2 SYGVKD come from the germline V gene. CDR3 length: 13 residues. Trimming took off 6 bases at V and 4 bases at J, with 12 bases between the two ends. DNA of the CDR3: TGTGCCATCAGGGCACAGGGCGGCACTGAAGCTTTCTTT. Translated, it gives CAIRAQGGTEAFF.

J is TRBJ1-5 and V is TRBV28, with D hard to call. Germline V CDR1 and CDR2: MDHEN, SYDVKM. Trimming removed 5 bases from V and 3 bases from J, with 29 bases in between. The CDR3 covers 20 residues. CDR3 nucleotides: TGTGCCAGCAGTCTTGTCGTCCAGCTACGGCTCTCGGGTTTCAATCAGCCCCAGCATTTT. Translation: CASSLVVQLRLSGFNQPQHF.

The rearrangement joins TRBV7-3 to TRBJ2-3; 9 bases are a match to TRBD2. Germline loops: CDR1 SGHTA, CDR2 FQGTGA. The CDR3 consists of 15 residues. J gave up 6 bases and V 6 bases, and 10 bases lay outside the gene matches. The CDR3 coding sequence is TGTGCCAGCAGTCCTAGCGGGACGGTGCGGGATACGCAGTATTTT. Its protein product is CASSPSGTVRDTQYF.

CDR3 amino acids: CASSDSTSTDTQYF. Here the CDR3 DNA reads TGTGCCAGCAGTGACTCGACTAGCACAGATACGCAGTATTTT. The chain carries TRBV25-1 and TRBJ2-3; D gene ambiguous. CDR1 and CDR2 from the germline V gene are MGHDK and SYGVNS. Trimming stripped 3 bases from V and 0 bases from J, with 7 bases between. This CDR3 region has 14 residues.